This TCR beta chain was documented in a study of early T cells in non-severe SARS-CoV-2 infection. Turning to the study itself: Sequenced material consisted of bulk RNA (from unsorted whole blood), and chains were unpaired.

The CDR3 has 13 residues. V shed 7 bases and J 1 base; nucleotides not matched to a gene: 4. Per germline, CDR1 SGHRS and CDR2 YFSETQ. This clonotype was observed at least ten times. Each single cDNA molecule received a unique molecular identifier. Using its own MiXCR run on the 5' RACE reads, TCRdb lists one record per CDR3 protein. The repertoire includes nearly 50,000 distinct CDR3 sequences, 6.2% of them detected once, and approximately 6.9% sits in the top ten. This rearrangement joins TRBV5-1 to TRBJ1-2; 7 bases map to TRBD1. The TCR originated in an adult who was a healthcare worker with PCR-confirmed SARS-CoV-2 infection or an uninfected control (not recorded which). The material was whole blood, obtained at baseline. This CDR3 is CASGAGGNYGYTF. CDR3 bases: TGCGCCAGCGGGGCAGGGGGTAACTATGGCTACACCTTC.